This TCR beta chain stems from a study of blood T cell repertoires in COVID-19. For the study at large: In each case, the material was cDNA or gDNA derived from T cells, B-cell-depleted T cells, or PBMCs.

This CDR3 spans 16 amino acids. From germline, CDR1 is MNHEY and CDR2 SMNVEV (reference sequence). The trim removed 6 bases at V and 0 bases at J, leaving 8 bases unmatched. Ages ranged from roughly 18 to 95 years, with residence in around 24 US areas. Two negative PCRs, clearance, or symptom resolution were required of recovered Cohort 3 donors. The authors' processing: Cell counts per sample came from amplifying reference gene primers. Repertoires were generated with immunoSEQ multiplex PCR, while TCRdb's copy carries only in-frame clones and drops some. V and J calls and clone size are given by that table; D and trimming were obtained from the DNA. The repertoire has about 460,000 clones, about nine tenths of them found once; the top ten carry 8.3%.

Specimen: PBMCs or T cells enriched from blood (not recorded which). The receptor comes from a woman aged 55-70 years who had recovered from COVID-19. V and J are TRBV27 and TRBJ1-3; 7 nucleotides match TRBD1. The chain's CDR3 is CASSLGDSVSGNTIYF. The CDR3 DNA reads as TGTGCCAGCAGCCTTGGGGACAGCGTCTCTGGAAACACCATATATTTT.